The 24 T cell receptor beta chains listed next were all sequenced from one sample in a study of response to subunit inactivated influenza vaccine. TCRdb reprocessed the RT-PCR reads with MiXCR, giving one entry per CDR3 protein. In the table there are about half a million distinct CDR3 sequences, about 25% of which are singletons. The sample in question was CD4+ T cells sorted from PBMCs, obtained roughly 5 days after vaccination. Source of these receptors: a man aged 45-65 years who received an inactivated influenza vaccine.

On this clonotype: At one of its ends the junction is not consistent with the germline gene, which may arise from a read error. V is TRBV5-1 and J is TRBJ2-2; maybe TRBD1 (6 bases). CDR3 length: 17 amino acids. Germline CDR1 is SGHRS and CDR2 is YFSETQ. CDR3 region: CASSRETGPLNNGELFF. CDR3 nucleotide sequence: TGCGCCAGCAGTCGCGAAACAGGGCCCCTTAACAACGGGGAGCTGTTTTTT.

This clonotype was found a few times. V is TRBV5-1 and J is TRBJ2-3, with 7 bases that match TRBD1. This CDR3 region has 15 residues. V shed 8 bases, J shed 2 bases, and the junction held 11 bases outside the gene matches. CDR1 and CDR2 (germline): SGHRS, YFSETQ. As DNA, the CDR3 is TGCGCCAGTAAGCCGACAGGGAGCATCACAGATACGCAGTATTTT. Amino acids: CASKPTGSITDTQYF. Using reference TRBV5-1 and TRBJ2-3 for the parts outside the CDR3, the full variable domain is KAGVTQTPRYLIKTRGQQVTLSCSPISGHRSVSWYQQTPGQGLQFLFEYFSETQRNKGNFPGRFSGRQFSNSRSEMNVSTLELGDSALYLCASKPTGSITDTQYFGPGTRLTVL.

This chain links TRBV20-1 with TRBJ2-5; TRBD2 aligns across 10 bases. The length of the CDR3 is 17 residues. The V segment lost 0 bases and the J segment 4 bases; nucleotides outside the gene matches: 11. CDR1 DFQATT and CDR2 SNEGSKA come from the germline V gene (reference sequence). This CDR3 reads CSARDLASGSLSETQYF. The CDR3, as DNA: TGCAGTGCTAGAGATCTGGCTAGCGGGAGTTTGTCAGAGACCCAGTACTTC.

There are a few counts of this clonotype. CDR3 in DNA: TGTGCCAGCAGCTCGCCTGTTTGGAGCTCCTACAATGAGCAGTTCTTC. It encodes CASSSPVWSSYNEQFF. V is TRBV6-2 or TRBV6-3 and J is TRBJ2-1, with D unclear. Germline V gene sequence: CDR1 MNHEY, CDR2 SVGEGT. Trimming removed 6 bases at V and 0 bases at J, with 15 bases between. The CDR3 loop spans 16 amino acids.

As DNA, the CDR3 is TGCAGTGCCCCGACAAGAACCTACGAGCAGTACTTC. It translates to CSAPTRTYEQYF. The chain carries TRBV20-1 and TRBJ2-7; D ambiguous. Germline V CDR1 and CDR2: DFQATT, SNEGSKA (reference sequence). The CDR3 consists of 12 residues. Trimming pared 6 bases from V and 2 bases from J, leaving 11 bases between.

In its sample, this clonotype was seen a few times. The V and J genes are TRBV5-5 and TRBJ1-1; perhaps TRBD1 as D (5 bases). The CDR3 extends over 15 amino acids. From germline, CDR1 is SGHKS and CDR2 YYEKEE (reference sequence). V was trimmed by 0 bases and J by 0 bases, leaving 9 bases between them. As DNA, the CDR3 is TGTGCCAGCAGCTTGGTCCAGGGTTTGAACACTGAAGCTTTCTTT. Its protein product is CASSLVQGLNTEAFF. Drawing the rest from reference TRBV5-5 and TRBJ1-1, the complete variable domain is DAGVTQSPTHLIKTRGQQVTLRCSPISGHKSVSWYQQVLGQGPQFIFQYYEKEERGRGNFPDRFSARQFPNYSSELNVNALLLGDSALYLCASSLVQGLNTEAFFGQGTRLTVV.

The chain recombines TRBV6-2 or TRBV6-3 with TRBJ2-7, with D possibly matching TRBD2 (5 bases). This CDR3 region has 13 residues. Germline assignment: CDR1 MNHEY and CDR2 SVGEGT. Deletions cut 0 bases from V and 4 bases from J, with 7 bases between. CDR3 DNA sequence: TGTGCCAGCAGTTACTCCCGGACTTACGAGCAGTACTTC. Protein sequence: CASSYSRTYEQYF.

The CDR3 DNA reads TGCAGTGCTCATACACAGCTCGAGCAGTACTTC. This sequence encodes CSAHTQLEQYF. The chain recombines TRBV20-1 with TRBJ2-7; no clear D gene. Trimming pared 5 bases from V and 6 bases from J, leaving 11 bases between. The germline V gene encodes CDR1 DFQATT and CDR2 SNEGSKA (reference sequence). The CDR3 length is 11 residues.

The V call is TRBV6-2 or TRBV6-3, the J call TRBJ2-3, with D possibly TRBD2 on 5 matching bases. From germline, CDR1 is MNHEY and CDR2 SVGEGT. The V and J ends lost 6 bases and 2 bases respectively, with 15 bases between them. This CDR3 comprises 15 residues. The CDR3: CASRPDYINTDTQYF. CDR3 DNA: TGTGCCAGCAGACCAGACTATATTAACACAGATACGCAGTATTTT.

In this sample, this clonotype turned up a few times. The chain has TRBV20-1 and TRBJ1-5; D is possibly TRBD1 (6 bases). The germline CDR1 and CDR2 sequences are DFQATT and SNEGSKA (reference sequence). The CDR3 loop spans 15 amino acids. V dropped 1 base and J dropped 2 bases, with 12 bases sitting between them. This chain's CDR3 is CSARGAGVGNQPQHF. CDR3 in DNA: TGCAGTGCTAGAGGGGCAGGGGTCGGCAATCAGCCCCAGCATTTT.

J is TRBJ2-3 and V is TRBV30; 7 nucleotides align to TRBD2. This CDR3 has 13 residues. The germline gives CDR1 GTSNPN, CDR2 SVGIG (reference sequence). Germline trimming cut 3 bases from V and 10 bases from J; bases unmatched to any gene: 10. DNA for the CDR3: TGTGCCTGGAGCGGGGGGTCCACCGCTTCGCAGTATTTT. It translates to CAWSGGSTASQYF.

V and J are TRBV10-3 and TRBJ2-1; 8 bases are shared with TRBD2. CDR1 is ENHRY, CDR2 SYGVKD, per germline. This CDR3 is 17 amino acids long. The junction had 17 bases not matched to a gene; V was cut back by 3 bases and J by 10 bases. Here the CDR3 reads CAISDGGRPTVLGEQFF. Written as DNA, the CDR3 is TGTGCCATCAGTGATGGCGGGAGGCCAACTGTCCTCGGGGAGCAGTTCTTC.

This clonotype was detected only a few times. This sequence joins TRBV27 and TRBJ2-7, with 7 nucleotides matching TRBD2. This CDR3 contains 18 residues. V shed 5 bases, J shed 3 bases, and the junction held 19 bases outside the gene matches. The germline CDR1 and CDR2 sequences are MNHEY and SMNVEV (reference sequence). Here the CDR3 reads CASSPGIHLAAKDYEQYF. CDR3 sequence (DNA): TGTGCCAGCAGTCCCGGTATCCATCTAGCGGCAAAGGACTACGAGCAGTACTTC.

The J gene is TRBJ2-5, the V gene TRBV20-1; TRBD2 matches at 7 bases. The V gene's germline CDR1 is DFQATT and CDR2 SNEGSKA (reference sequence). CDR3 length: 13 residues. The trim removed 4 bases at V and 1 base at J, leaving 3 bases unmatched. CDR3 bases: TGCAGTGCTACTGGCGGGGGCCAAGAGACCCAGTACTTC. This encodes CSATGGGQETQYF.

This clonotype was detected only a few times. CDR3 nucleotides: TGTGCCAGCAGCTTAGCATCGATGGGAGCTAGAGCCAAAAACATTCAGTACTTC. Translated: CASSLASMGARAKNIQYF. This chain links TRBV7-2 with TRBJ2-4; tentatively, D is TRBD2 (5 bases). The germline V gene encodes CDR1 SGHTA and CDR2 FQGNSA. Trimming pared 0 bases from V and 0 bases from J, leaving 15 bases between. This CDR3 spans 18 amino acids. Together with reference TRBV7-2 and TRBJ2-4, the CDR3 gives the full variable domain: GAGVSQSPSNKVTEKGKDVELRCDPISGHTALYWYRQSLGQGLEFLIYFQGNSAPDKSGLPSDRFSAERTGGSVSTLTIQRTQQEDSAVYLCASSLASMGARAKNIQYFGAGTRLSVL.

This clonotype was seen only once. V gene TRBV28 combines with J gene TRBJ2-5; 9 bases match TRBD1. This CDR3 is built from 17 residues. Looked up from germline, CDR1 is MDHEN and CDR2 is SYDVKM. Trimming at V came to 3 bases and at J to 5 bases, leaving 13 bases not matched to a gene. CDR3 sequence: CASSFLRRQGGRETQYF. The CDR3 nucleotides read TGTGCCAGCAGTTTCCTGCGACGACAGGGGGGCCGGGAGACCCAGTACTTC.

The V call is TRBV20-1, the J call TRBJ1-1, with D perhaps TRBD1 (5 bases). V lost 3 bases and J 0 bases, leaving 11 bases between the germline ends. The CDR3 totals 14 residues. CDR1 and CDR2 (germline): DFQATT, SNEGSKA (reference sequence). CDR3 sequence reads: CSARGTGMNTEAFF. The DNA for the CDR3 is TGCAGTGCTAGGGGGACCGGCATGAACACTGAAGCTTTCTTT.

This chain joins TRBV7-6 and TRBJ2-1; D is undetermined. The CDR3 loop spans 14 amino acids. Germline CDR1 reads SGHVS; CDR2 reads FNYEAQ. Trimming left V 1 base short and J 10 bases short, with 14 bases between. The CDR3 protein is CASSLESSSAEQFF. The DNA for the CDR3 is TGTGCCAGCAGCTTAGAGTCTTCAAGCGCCGAGCAGTTCTTC.

The CDR3 spells CSVSGLAETNTGELFF. CDR3 bases: TGCAGCGTAAGTGGACTAGCGGAAACGAACACCGGGGAGCTGTTTTTT. This chain connects TRBV29-1 to TRBJ2-2, with 10 bases matching TRBD2. The length of the CDR3 is 16 residues. The V gene end was trimmed by 6 bases and the J gene end by 0 bases; junction bases not matched to a gene: 7. Germline lookup yields CDR1 SQVTM and CDR2 ANQGSEA.

This sequence joins TRBV4-1 and TRBJ2-1; 10 bases are a match to TRBD2. The germline V gene encodes CDR1 MGHRA and CDR2 YSYEKL. The CDR3 runs 16 residues. Trimming cost V 4 bases and J 4 bases; bases outside gene matches: 7. In DNA, the CDR3 is TGCGCCAGCAGCCGCTCAGGACTAGCGGCTTACAATGAGCAGTTCTTC. Protein sequence: CASSRSGLAAYNEQFF.

This clonotype has a count of ten or more. The V call is TRBV3-1, the J call TRBJ1-3; D possibly corresponds to TRBD1 (5 bases). Germline assignment: CDR1 LGHDT and CDR2 YNNKEL (reference sequence). The CDR3 sequence is 15 residues long. Trimming shortened V by 3 bases and J by 6 bases, and 15 bases separated the two germline ends. The CDR3 DNA reads TGTGCCAGCAGCCATGGCCCCGGGACGCAAAACACCATATATTTT. This codes for CASSHGPGTQNTIYF.

The V and J genes are TRBV27 and TRBJ1-6, with 9 positions matching TRBD1. CDR1 is MNHEY, CDR2 SMNVEV, per germline (reference sequence). This CDR3 spans 16 amino acids. With 4 bases clipped from V and 4 bases from J, the junction kept 5 bases outside the gene matches. The CDR3 loop is CASSSRQGVYNSPLHF. The CDR3 bases are TGTGCCAGCAGTTCCCGACAGGGGGTGTATAATTCACCCCTCCACTTT.

V and J are TRBV15 and TRBJ2-2; D is undetermined. V was trimmed by 6 bases and J by 0 bases, leaving 5 bases between them. The CDR3 is made up of 13 amino acids. The germline V gene encodes CDR1 LNHNV and CDR2 YYDKDF (reference sequence). For the CDR3, the DNA is TGTGCCACCAGTCTACCGAACACCGGGGAGCTGTTTTTT. Translated: CATSLPNTGELFF.

The chain links TRBV20-1 to TRBJ2-3, with D hard to call. Trimming took 3 bases from V and 1 from J, leaving 17 bases between them. From germline, CDR1 is DFQATT and CDR2 SNEGSKA (reference sequence). The CDR3 has 16 residues. The CDR3 DNA sequence: TGCAGTGCTAGCGTAGGGCACCCCCTTCGCACAGATACGCAGTATTTT. It specifies CSASVGHPLRTDTQYF.